Shown below are 25 T cell receptor beta chains from a single sample sequenced in a study of blood T cells in healthy people across ages. Through a sample-barcoded 5' primer and a J-beta primer mix, a second PCR was run for roughly 7 to 11 cycles. In TCRdb, the 5' RACE reads were re-called with MiXCR into one record per CDR3 protein. The sample lists more than 650,000 distinct CDR3 sequences; roughly 50% were seen once. The specimen was blood. These receptors came from a man of 80 years or more in good health.

V is TRBV20-1 and J is TRBJ2-7; 9 bases fit TRBD1. V lost 5 bases and J lost 3; bases outside the gene matches: 5. The CDR3 runs 13 residues. CDR1 and CDR2 (germline): DFQATT, SNEGSKA (reference sequence). The CDR3 nucleotides are TGCAGTGCTTCGACAGGGGGGATCTACGAGCAGTACTTC. Its translation is CSASTGGIYEQYF.

This rearrangement joins TRBV7-2 to TRBJ1-1; the D is unclear. V gave up 1 base and J gave up 1 base, with 10 bases separating them. This CDR3 has 15 amino acids. Germline CDR1 reads SGHTA; CDR2 reads FQGNSA. The CDR3 loop is CASSLEGTQNTEAFF. The CDR3 DNA is TGTGCCAGCAGCTTAGAGGGCACACAGAACACTGAAGCTTTCTTT.

The gene calls are TRBV2 and TRBJ2-6, with 8 bases fitting TRBD1. The germline V gene encodes CDR1 SNHLY and CDR2 FYNNEI. The CDR3 contains 16 residues. Germline trimming cut 11 bases from V and 0 bases from J; bases unmatched to any gene: 9. The CDR3 spells CASGTGQSSGANVLTF. The CDR3 DNA is TGTGCCTCGGGGACAGGACAAAGCTCTGGGGCCAACGTCCTGACTTTC.

This chain uses TRBV5-1 with TRBJ1-1; the D gene is possibly TRBD1 (5 bases). The CDR3 totals 15 residues. The germline V gene has CDR1 SGHRS and CDR2 YFSETQ. V lost 3 bases to trimming and J lost 0 bases, with 12 bases between them. CDR3: CASSWGGVMNTEAFF. The CDR3 DNA sequence: TGCGCCAGCAGCTGGGGGGGGGTGATGAACACTGAAGCTTTCTTT.

This chain connects TRBV10-3 to TRBJ2-1; D is perhaps TRBD2 (6 bases). The germline V gene encodes CDR1 ENHRY and CDR2 SYGVKD. Deletions cut 8 bases from V and 4 bases from J, with 12 bases between. The CDR3 has 13 residues. The DNA for the CDR3 is TGTGCCATCGCCAGCGGGCCATACAATGAGCAGTTCTTC. Encoded protein: CAIASGPYNEQFF.

The chain uses TRBV6-1 and TRBJ1-6; tentative D call: TRBD1 (5 bases). With 6 bases removed from V and 8 bases from J, the gap between germline ends came to 17 bases. This CDR3 comprises 15 residues. Germline CDR1 reads MNHNS; CDR2 reads SASEGT. For the CDR3, the DNA is TGTGCCAGCAGGTTGACAGCTTGGGTTGATTCACCCCTCCACTTT. The encoded protein is CASRLTAWVDSPLHF.

This rearrangement joins TRBV4-1 to TRBJ1-2, with 9 positions matching TRBD1. V lost 0 bases and J lost 8; bases outside the gene matches: 10. CDR3 size: 16 residues. Germline lookup yields CDR1 MGHRA and CDR2 YSYEKL. The CDR3 loop reads CASSQDPGQGTLGYTF. The CDR3, as DNA: TGCGCCAGCAGCCAAGATCCCGGACAGGGGACTTTGGGCTACACCTTC.

The CDR3 nucleotides are TGTGCCAGCAGTTTGTTCCCTAGCGGGAGGGAAAGGCACAGATACGCGTATTTT. Protein product: CASSLFPSGRERHRYAYF. This sequence joins TRBV28 and TRBJ2-3, with TRBD2 matching 12 bases. The CDR3 totals 18 residues. V gave up 3 bases and J gave up 14 bases; unmatched junction bases: 21. The germline V gene encodes CDR1 MDHEN and CDR2 SYDVKM.

The genes are TRBV5-5 and TRBJ2-1, with D possibly TRBD2 on 6 matching bases. Per the germline V gene, CDR1 is SGHKS and CDR2 is YYEKEE (reference sequence). Between the trimmed V and J ends, which lost 0 bases and 9 bases, there was a span of 13 bases. The CDR3 runs 14 residues. The CDR3 bases are TGTGCCAGCAGCTTGGCCGCCCTGGAGGGTGAGCAGTTCTTC. This encodes CASSLAALEGEQFF.

This clonotype was picked up a small number of times. The V and J genes are TRBV6-2 or TRBV6-3 and TRBJ1-2; the D gene is possibly TRBD1 (6 bases). Between the trimmed V and J ends, which lost 6 bases and 8 bases, there was a span of 19 bases. Per the germline V gene, CDR1 is MNHEY and CDR2 is SVGEGT. This CDR3 has 14 residues. The CDR3, as DNA: TGTGCCAGCAGCCTCGACATACGGGGGCGCGGCTACACCTTC. The encoded protein is CASSLDIRGRGYTF.

V usage is TRBV7-9 and J usage is TRBJ2-1, with unresolved D. Germline values: CDR1 SEHNR, CDR2 FQNEAQ (reference sequence). Trimming removed 5 bases at V and 4 bases at J, with 15 bases between. The CDR3 length is 15 residues. CDR3 DNA: TGTGCCAGCAGCCCCCAAGCACAGCTTTACAATGAGCAGTTCTTC. Encoded protein: CASSPQAQLYNEQFF. The complete variable domain, with remaining parts taken from reference TRBV7-9 and TRBJ2-1, reads DTGVSQNPRHKITKRGQNVTFRCDPISEHNRLYWYRQTLGQGPEFLTYFQNEAQLEKSRLLSDRFSAERPKGSFSTLEIQRTEQGDSAMYLCASSPQAQLYNEQFFGPGTRLTVL.

This chain uses TRBV12-3 or TRBV12-4 with TRBJ1-5; D is possibly TRBD1 (5 bases). CDR3 length: 17 residues. Trimming pared 1 base from V and 1 base from J, leaving 14 bases between. Here the CDR3 reads CASSLGGRWSSNQPQHF. The CDR3 coding sequence is TGTGCCAGCAGTTTAGGGGGACGGTGGAGCAGCAATCAGCCCCAGCATTTT.

Remarks on this clonotype: The junction shows a germline mismatch at one end, possibly a read error. The gene calls are TRBV5-5 and TRBJ2-3, with D perhaps given as TRBD1 or TRBD2 (5 bases each). The germline CDR1 and CDR2 sequences are SGHKS and YYEKEE (reference sequence). This CDR3 is 15 amino acids long. The CDR3 sequence: CASSSGPPPRDTRYF. The CDR3 nucleotides read TGTGCCAGCAGCTCGGGACCACCTCCGAGGGATACGCGGTATTTT.

This chain connects TRBV5-5 to TRBJ2-1; 7 bases match TRBD2. The CDR3 extends over 17 amino acids. Germline V lookup: CDR1 SGHKS, CDR2 YYEKEE (reference sequence). The V segment lost 4 bases and the J segment 6 bases; nucleotides outside the gene matches: 16. As DNA, the CDR3 is TGTGCCAGCAGCGTGGTCGTTCGGGAGGTCGGTCTCAATGAGCAGTTCTTC. This encodes CASSVVVREVGLNEQFF.

This chain links TRBV29-1 with TRBJ2-5; D call uncertain. The J call may be mistaken, given a closer DNA end match to TRBJ2-1. The CDR3 contains 12 residues. Germline values: CDR1 SQVTM, CDR2 ANQGSEA. The CDR3 nucleotides read TGCAGCGTTGACCCGGTACAAGAGACCCAGTTCTTC. Protein: CSVDPVQETQFF.

This clonotype showed up just a few times. V gene TRBV28 combines with J gene TRBJ2-3, with 9 bases that match TRBD1. The CDR3 is 16 residues long. Looked up from germline, CDR1 is MDHEN and CDR2 is SYDVKM. The V segment lost 6 bases and the J segment 4 bases; nucleotides outside the gene matches: 11. For the CDR3, the DNA is TGTGCCAGCAGCTCTACAGGGGGCGATAGGGCAGATACGCAGTATTTT. Encoded protein: CASSSTGGDRADTQYF. Together with reference TRBV28 and TRBJ2-3, the CDR3 gives the full variable domain: DVKVTQSSRYLVKRTGEKVFLECVQDMDHENMFWYRQDPGLGLRLIYFSYDVKMKEKGDIPEGYSVSREKKERFSLILESASTNQTSMYLCASSSTGGDRADTQYFGPGTRLTVL.

This chain connects TRBV29-1 to TRBJ2-7, with TRBD2 matching 9 bases. The CDR3 contains 14 residues. The J segment lost 0 bases and the V segment lost 5 bases, leaving 5 bases of the junction unmatched. The germline V gene has CDR1 SQVTM and CDR2 ANQGSEA. The CDR3 reads CSVLSGRSSYEQYF. DNA for the CDR3: TGCAGCGTTCTAAGCGGGAGGTCCTCCTACGAGCAGTACTTC.

V is TRBV20-1 and J is TRBJ2-4, with 7 bases identical to TRBD2. The tail of the sequence fits TRBJ2-7 better, so the J call may be wrong. The CDR3 loop spans 15 amino acids. Germline V CDR1 and CDR2: DFQATT, SNEGSKA (reference sequence). CDR3 sequence: CSASLSLAKNYEQYF. The CDR3, as DNA: TGCAGTGCGTCGCTGTCACTAGCGAAAAACTACGAGCAGTACTTC.

In its sample, this clonotype was seen many times. This chain connects TRBV4-2 to TRBJ2-7; D is uncertain. Germline values: CDR1 LGHNA, CDR2 YNFKEQ. The CDR3 has 15 amino acids. Trimming took 4 bases from V and 0 from J, leaving 13 bases between them. Written as DNA, the CDR3 is TGTGCCAGCAGCCGGAATTTCGAAAGCTCCTACGAGCAGTACTTC. Amino acids: CASSRNFESSYEQYF.

This clonotype was counted a few times. The chain joins TRBV27 to TRBJ2-7; 7 nucleotides line up with TRBD1. This CDR3 has 15 residues. Germline V lookup: CDR1 MNHEY, CDR2 SMNVEV (reference sequence). Unmatched junction bases numbered 6, after V lost 2 bases and J lost 2 bases. The chain's CDR3 is CASSLKGQSTYEQYF. CDR3 nucleotides: TGTGCCAGCAGTTTAAAGGGACAGAGCACCTACGAGCAGTACTTC.

Worth noting for this clonotype: The junction departs from germline at one end; a sequencing error may be responsible. CDR3 sequence: CASSLLGQNYNGQFF. The CDR3 region has the DNA TGTGCCAGCAGTTTACTCGGACAGAACTACAATGGGCAGTTCTTC. This rearrangement joins TRBV28 to TRBJ2-1; tentative D call: TRBD1 (6 bases). Germline V gene lookup returns CDR1 MDHEN and CDR2 SYDVKM. The CDR3 sequence is 15 residues long.

The V gene is TRBV11-1, the J gene TRBJ1-2; D is perhaps TRBD1 (5 bases). CDR1 SGHAT and CDR2 FQDESV come from the germline V gene (reference sequence). This CDR3 has 14 residues. V was shortened by 3 bases and J by 5 bases, with 13 bases between the two germline ends. The CDR3 reads CASSFGTGAYGYTF. The CDR3 DNA reads TGTGCCAGCAGCTTTGGGACCGGGGCTTATGGCTACACCTTC.

CDR3 nucleotides: TGTGCCAGCAGTCTTAGGGGGTACGGGGATGGCTACACCTTC. It codes for CASSLRGYGDGYTF. The chain couples TRBV28 to TRBJ1-2; weak D call: TRBD1 (6 bases). Per germline, CDR1 MDHEN and CDR2 SYDVKM. V lost 5 bases to trimming and J lost 6 bases, with 16 bases between them. The CDR3 runs to 14 residues.

The chain joins TRBV20-1 to TRBJ2-1; TRBD2 agrees at 8 bases. Germline values: CDR1 DFQATT, CDR2 SNEGSKA (reference sequence). The CDR3 loop spans 18 amino acids. The V gene end was trimmed by 2 bases and the J gene end by 7 bases; junction bases not matched to a gene: 19. The CDR3: CSARQLGAGVGFRNEQFF. The CDR3 DNA reads TGCAGTGCTAGACAGCTGGGAGCGGGAGTTGGTTTTCGGAATGAGCAGTTCTTC.

A few counts support this clonotype. One end of the junction is discordant with germline, which a read error may explain. The genes are TRBV5-1 and TRBJ2-1, with D possibly being TRBD1 (6 bases). This CDR3 is built from 15 residues. CDR1 is SGHRS and CDR2 is YFSETQ in the germline V gene. CDR3: CASSLTRTAYNEQFF. The CDR3 DNA sequence: TGCGCCAGTAGCTTGACTCGGACAGCATACAATGAGCAGTTCTTC.